These 22 T cell receptor beta chains originate from one sample sequenced in a study of human T cells and chemical hapten exposure. Time point noted: patch test 1, 2 weeks after DPC sensitization. Treatment denoted: therapeutic diphenylcyclopropenone sensitization with weekly scalp DPC. TCRdb re-called the RACE reads through MiXCR, storing one row per CDR3 protein. This sample yields 65,000 to 95,000 distinct CDR3 sequences, of which about an eighth are seen a single time; roughly 3.4% belongs to the top ten. The material sequenced was whole blood, taken in connection with sensitization to the hapten diphenylcyclopropenone (DPC). The receptors were sampled from a woman aged 60-75 years with alopecia areata. Some clones in this sample may be carry-over from other donors' samples.

This clonotype appeared many times. The chain recombines TRBV5-1 with TRBJ1-5, with D perhaps matching TRBD1 (6 bases). This CDR3 contains 14 residues. CDR1 is SGHRS and CDR2 is YFSETQ in the germline V gene. Trimming cost V 0 bases and J 6 bases, with 10 bases left between them. In DNA form, the CDR3 reads TGCGCCAGCAGCTTGGGACAGGCCGGTCAGCCCCAGCATTTT. Protein sequence: CASSLGQAGQPQHF.

This clonotype was found many times. This chain uses TRBV11-2 with TRBJ1-5; 9 positions agree with TRBD1. Unmatched junction bases numbered 10, after V lost 1 base and J lost 0 bases. The CDR3 runs to 19 residues. Germline lookup yields CDR1 SGHAT and CDR2 FQNNGV. DNA of the CDR3: TGTGCCAGCAGCTTAGGTTATCCGGGACAGGGTTATAGCAATCAGCCCCAGCATTTT. Translating gives CASSLGYPGQGYSNQPQHF.

This clonotype was found many times. The J gene is TRBJ2-7, the V gene TRBV7-2, with D unclear. The V end was cut by 5 bases, the J end by 1 base, with 12 bases between. Germline CDR1 is SGHTA and CDR2 is FQGNSA. The CDR3 loop spans 14 amino acids. As DNA, the CDR3 is TGTGCCAGCAGCCCCCCCATGGGTTCCTACGAGCAGTACTTC. Protein product: CASSPPMGSYEQYF.

The genes are TRBV20-1 and TRBJ2-7, with 9 bases aligning to TRBD1. Germline lookup yields CDR1 DFQATT and CDR2 SNEGSKA (reference sequence). After removal of 3 bases from V and 5 bases from J, the junction contained 5 bases not matched to a gene. The length of the CDR3 is 13 residues. CDR3 nucleotides: TGCAGTGCTAGGTCACAGGGGGCCAACGAGCAGTACTTC. It codes for CSARSQGANEQYF.

This clonotype was seen a handful of times. The rearrangement links TRBV7-9 to TRBJ2-5, with TRBD2 as a possible D gene (6 bases). V lost 6 bases and J lost 2, with 13 bases in between. CDR3 length equals 14 residues. Germline CDR1 and CDR2: SEHNR and FQNEAQ (reference sequence). The CDR3 coding sequence is TGTGCCAGCAGACGACTAGGTCGACAAGAGACCCAGTACTTC. It yields the protein CASRRLGRQETQYF.

J is TRBJ1-1 and V is TRBV6-1; TRBD1 matches at 9 bases. The CDR3 contains 16 residues. Trimming removed 5 bases from V and 1 base from J; junction bases left unmatched: 8. The germline gives CDR1 MNHNS, CDR2 SASEGT. The CDR3 here is CASSSARTGANTEAFF. CDR3 bases: TGTGCCAGCAGTTCTGCTCGGACAGGGGCGAACACTGAAGCTTTCTTT.

The genes are TRBV29-1 and TRBJ1-1; the D is unclear. CDR1 is SQVTM and CDR2 is ANQGSEA in the germline V gene. The CDR3 is 9 amino acids. V gave up 4 bases and J gave up 12 bases, with 9 bases separating them. CDR3 sequence (DNA): TGCAGCGTTGCTCCAGAGACTTTCTTT. Amino acids: CSVAPETFF.

This clonotype was seen only a few times. The chain couples TRBV5-1 to TRBJ1-1; no clear D. Trimming left V 1 base short and J 6 bases short, with 16 bases between. Germline CDR1 reads SGHRS; CDR2 reads YFSETQ. The CDR3 runs to 15 residues. The CDR3 region is CASSLRAQTTAEAFF. CDR3 DNA: TGCGCCAGCAGCTTGCGGGCCCAGACTACAGCTGAAGCTTTCTTT. Full variable domain (outside the CDR3, taken from reference TRBV5-1 and TRBJ1-1): KAGVTQTPRYLIKTRGQQVTLSCSPISGHRSVSWYQQTPGQGLQFLFEYFSETQRNKGNFPGRFSGRQFSNSRSEMNVSTLELGDSALYLCASSLRAQTTAEAFFGQGTRLTVV.

In this sample, this clonotype turned up many times. V and J are TRBV27 and TRBJ1-2; D is perhaps TRBD1 (5 bases). V shed 1 base and J shed 4 bases, with 13 bases lying between them. The CDR3 length is 15 residues. Germline CDR1 is MNHEY and CDR2 is SMNVEV (reference sequence). The CDR3: CASSLLRGEFYGYTF. In nucleotides, the CDR3 is TGTGCCAGCAGTTTATTGAGGGGCGAATTCTATGGCTACACCTTC.

This clonotype was seen a few times. The chain combines TRBV20-1 with TRBJ1-5, with TRBD1 matching 7 bases. This CDR3 contains 16 residues. In germline, CDR1 is DFQATT, CDR2 SNEGSKA (reference sequence). The ends lost 0 bases at V and 1 base at J; junction bases unmatched: 6. CDR3: CSARDRLTGSNQPQHF. Written as DNA, the CDR3 is TGCAGTGCTAGAGATCGGCTGACAGGGAGCAATCAGCCCCAGCATTTT.

This clonotype was seen a few times. The gene calls are TRBV29-1 and TRBJ2-1; the D is unclear. The CDR3 runs 14 residues. Deletions cut 5 bases from V and 9 bases from J, with 20 bases between. Germline V CDR1 and CDR2: SQVTM, ANQGSEA. CDR3 protein: CSVLEVGSWGEQFF. CDR3 nucleotide sequence: TGCAGCGTTCTTGAGGTTGGCTCCTGGGGTGAGCAGTTCTTC.

This clonotype has a count of ten or more. This sequence joins TRBV18 and TRBJ1-1; D perhaps matches TRBD1 (6 bases). Germline V gene lookup returns CDR1 KGHSH and CDR2 LQKENI. Trimming shortened V by 4 bases and J by 0 bases, and 18 bases separated the two germline ends. This CDR3 has 17 residues. CDR3: CASSLGAQGIMNTEAFF. CDR3 coding DNA: TGTGCCAGCTCACTGGGGGCCCAAGGGATCATGAACACTGAAGCTTTCTTT.

This clonotype appeared many times. The chain uses TRBV7-2 and TRBJ2-3; 10 bases fit TRBD2. The germline V gene has CDR1 SGHTA and CDR2 FQGNSA. V shed 3 bases, J shed 4 bases, and the junction held 7 bases outside the gene matches. The CDR3 consists of 16 residues. The CDR3: CASSFGSSGGSDTQYF. CDR3 DNA: TGTGCCAGCAGCTTCGGGTCTAGCGGGGGCTCAGATACGCAGTATTTT. The variable domain in full, completed from reference TRBV7-2 and TRBJ2-3, reads GAGVSQSPSNKVTEKGKDVELRCDPISGHTALYWYRQSLGQGLEFLIYFQGNSAPDKSGLPSDRFSAERTGGSVSTLTIQRTQQEDSAVYLCASSFGSSGGSDTQYFGPGTRLTVL.

V gene TRBV29-1 combines with J gene TRBJ1-2; the D is unclear. Trimming removed 8 bases from V and 2 bases from J, with 15 bases in between. Germline-derived CDR1 and CDR2 are SQVTM and ANQGSEA. The CDR3 has 13 residues. The CDR3 sequence: CSYTRSTNYGYTF. The CDR3 DNA reads as TGCAGCTACACCAGGTCTACAAACTATGGCTACACCTTC.

This CDR3 reads CASSQGTSGASADTQYF. The CDR3 coding sequence is TGCGCCAGCAGCCAGGGTACTAGCGGGGCATCCGCAGATACGCAGTATTTT. This chain connects TRBV4-1 to TRBJ2-3; 10 bases map to TRBD2. V shed 3 bases, J shed 4 bases, and the junction held 10 bases outside the gene matches. Germline V CDR1 and CDR2: MGHRA, YSYEKL. The CDR3 is made up of 17 amino acids.

The gene calls are TRBV7-6 and TRBJ2-5; D is ambiguous. The CDR3 length is 13 residues. Germline V gene sequence: CDR1 SGHVS, CDR2 FNYEAQ. Deletions cut 1 base from V and 2 bases from J, with 5 bases between. CDR3: CASSLGQQETQYF. The CDR3 DNA follows: TGTGCCAGCAGCTTAGGACAACAAGAGACCCAGTACTTC.

In its sample, this clonotype was seen a few times. This sequence joins TRBV18 and TRBJ1-5; D might be TRBD1 (5 bases). Germline CDR1 KGHSH, CDR2 LQKENI. Between the trimmed V and J ends, which lost 2 bases and 4 bases, there was a span of 15 bases. This CDR3 has 16 residues. This CDR3 reads CASSPMAGRGNQPQHF. DNA of the CDR3: TGTGCCAGCTCACCAATGGCAGGGAGAGGGAATCAGCCCCAGCATTTT. Combining the CDR3 with reference TRBV18 and TRBJ1-5 gives the whole variable domain NAGVMQNPRHLVRRRGQEARLRCSPMKGHSHVYWYRQLPEEGLKFMVYLQKENIIDESGMPKERFSAEFPKEGPSILRIQQVVRGDSAAYFCASSPMAGRGNQPQHFGDGTRLSIL.

This clonotype was counted ten times or more. This chain links TRBV6-1 with TRBJ2-6, with a tentative D call TRBD1 (6 bases). Germline loops: CDR1 MNHNS, CDR2 SASEGT. The CDR3 consists of 20 residues. Between the trimmed V and J ends, which lost 1 base and 0 bases, there was a span of 19 bases. CDR3 amino acids: CASSEVLDSPPLSGANVLTF. The CDR3 DNA reads as TGTGCCAGCAGTGAAGTATTGGACAGTCCGCCCCTCTCTGGGGCCAACGTCCTGACTTTC.

This clonotype was seen many times. The chain employs TRBV20-1 and TRBJ1-5; 7 bases line up with TRBD1. Trimming took 6 bases from V and 9 from J; bases not matched to a gene: 17. Germline CDR1 is DFQATT and CDR2 is SNEGSKA (reference sequence). The CDR3 spans 15 residues. The CDR3 here is CSAGRDSITSGPQHF. CDR3 in DNA: TGCAGTGCGGGTCGGGACAGTATAACCTCGGGGCCCCAGCATTTT.

This clonotype occurred a few times. This sequence joins TRBV6-2 or TRBV6-3 and TRBJ2-2; D is perhaps TRBD2 (6 bases). CDR3 length: 14 residues. Trimming left V 2 bases short and J 8 bases short, with 12 bases between. Germline V gene data show CDR1 as MNHEY and CDR2 as SVGEGT. The CDR3 reads CASSYGTSVGELFF. The CDR3 nucleotides are TGTGCCAGCAGTTACGGGACTTCGGTAGGGGAGCTGTTTTTT.

In this sample, this clonotype turned up many times. The chain employs TRBV7-9 and TRBJ1-2, with D uncertain. Germline loops: CDR1 SEHNR, CDR2 FQNEAQ (reference sequence). The V and J ends lost 1 base and 0 bases respectively, with 6 bases between them. The CDR3 has 14 amino acids. The CDR3 DNA is TGTGCCAGCAGCTTAGTGGCAGCTAACTATGGCTACACCTTC. Amino acids: CASSLVAANYGYTF. Drawing the rest from reference TRBV7-9 and TRBJ1-2, the complete variable domain is DTGVSQNPRHKITKRGQNVTFRCDPISEHNRLYWYRQTLGQGPEFLTYFQNEAQLEKSRLLSDRFSAERPKGSFSTLEIQRTEQGDSAMYLCASSLVAANYGYTFGSGTRLTVV.

The V gene is TRBV2, the J gene TRBJ2-5; no reliable D call. The germline CDR1 and CDR2 sequences are SNHLY and FYNNEI. The CDR3 contains 10 residues. The germline V and J ends were trimmed by 1 base and 6 bases, with 0 bases remaining between them. The CDR3 reads CASSEETQYF. The DNA of the CDR3 is TGTGCCAGCAGTGAAGAGACCCAGTACTTC.